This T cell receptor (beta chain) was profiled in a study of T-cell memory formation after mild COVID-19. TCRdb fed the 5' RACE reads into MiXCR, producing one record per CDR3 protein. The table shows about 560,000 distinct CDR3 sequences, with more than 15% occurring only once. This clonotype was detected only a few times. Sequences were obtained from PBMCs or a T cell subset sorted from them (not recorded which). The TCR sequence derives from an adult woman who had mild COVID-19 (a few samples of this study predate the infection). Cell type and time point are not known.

DNA of the CDR3: TGTGCCAGCAGCCCCCCGTCGGGAGGGAGGCCCTACGAGCAGTACTTC. This translates into CASSPPSGGRPYEQYF. V usage is TRBV7-2 and J usage is TRBJ2-7; 8 bases match TRBD2. J lost 2 bases, V lost 5 bases, and 11 bases had no gene match. From germline, CDR1 is SGHTA and CDR2 FQGNSA. This CDR3 contains 16 residues.